The sequence of this TCR beta chain was determined in a study of blood T cell repertoires in COVID-19. Study-wide background: The samples span acute and convalescent COVID-19 from the United States, Italy and Spain. Sources were T cells, B-cell-depleted T cells, or PBMCs; the material itself was cDNA or gDNA.

The CDR3 contains 13 residues. The V and J ends lost 2 bases and 4 bases respectively, with 10 bases between them. The germline V gene encodes CDR1 SGHRS and CDR2 YFSETQ. This clone was seen a single time. Produced via immunoSEQ multiplex PCR; TCRdb's table is partial and in-frame only. Counted here are 100,000 to 150,000 clones, approximately 85% occurring once; the ten biggest clones make up under 3.5%. The receptor comes from a woman aged 80 or over with COVID-19, enrolled during active disease. This chain connects TRBV5-1 to TRBJ2-7; no clear D. Sequencing was performed on peripheral blood. The CDR3 bases are TGCGCCAGCAGCTTCCAAAACGGGTACGAGCAGTACTTC. Translated, it gives CASSFQNGYEQYF.